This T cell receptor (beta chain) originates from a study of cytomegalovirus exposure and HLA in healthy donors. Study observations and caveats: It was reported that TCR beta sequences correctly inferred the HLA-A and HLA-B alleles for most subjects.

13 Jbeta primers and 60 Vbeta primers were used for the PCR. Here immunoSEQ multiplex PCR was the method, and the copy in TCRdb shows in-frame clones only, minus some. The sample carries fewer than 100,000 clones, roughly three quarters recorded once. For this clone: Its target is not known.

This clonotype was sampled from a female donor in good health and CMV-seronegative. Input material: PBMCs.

The CDR3 sequence is CASSLRAGVINEQFF. DNA of the CDR3: TGTGCCAGCAGCTTACGAGCGGGAGTTATAAATGAGCAGTTCTTC. The rearrangement joins TRBV7-9 to TRBJ2-1; 8 bases map to TRBD2. J lost 7 bases, V lost 2 bases, and 7 bases had no gene match. This CDR3 spans 15 amino acids. Germline lookup yields CDR1 SEHNR and CDR2 FQNEAQ (reference sequence).